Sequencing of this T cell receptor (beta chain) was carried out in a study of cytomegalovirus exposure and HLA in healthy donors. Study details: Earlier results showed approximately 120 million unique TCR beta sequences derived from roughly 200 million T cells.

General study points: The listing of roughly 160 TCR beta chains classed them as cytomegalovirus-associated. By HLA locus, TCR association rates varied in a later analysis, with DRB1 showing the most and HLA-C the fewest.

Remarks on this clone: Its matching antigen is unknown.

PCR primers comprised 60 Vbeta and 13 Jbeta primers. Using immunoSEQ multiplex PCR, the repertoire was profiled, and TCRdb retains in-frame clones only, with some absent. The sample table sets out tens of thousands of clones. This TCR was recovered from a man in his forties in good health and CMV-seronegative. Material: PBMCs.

CDR3 DNA: TGCGCCAGCAGCGTCGGACTAGCGGTGGAGACCCAGTACTTC. Residues: CASSVGLAVETQYF. The chain recombines TRBV5-1 with TRBJ2-5, with 10 positions matching TRBD2. The germline CDR1 and CDR2 sequences are SGHRS and YFSETQ. Trimming cost V 4 bases and J 5 bases; bases outside gene matches: 5. The CDR3 totals 14 residues.